This T cell receptor beta chain was documented in a study of radiotherapy plus CTLA-4 blockade in lung cancer. Profiled with immunoSEQ multiplex PCR; TCRdb holds only in-frame clones, not every one. The repertoire holds about 48,000 clones, with roughly four fifths as singletons. With regard to this clone: Its cognate antigen is unknown.

The germline V and J ends were trimmed by 2 bases and 5 bases, with 12 bases remaining between them. Looked up from germline, CDR1 is MDHEN and CDR2 is SYDVKM. CDR3 length equals 15 residues. General study results and limits: Early shifts in blood T cell clones, with interferon-beta, reportedly predicted response best.

The rearrangement joins TRBV28 to TRBJ1-4; D is possibly TRBD1 (5 bases). The receptor was isolated from a human donor with non-small cell lung cancer who had stable disease on radiotherapy plus ipilimumab. This material consisted of peripheral blood, taken from a patient treated with radiotherapy plus ipilimumab. Here the CDR3 DNA reads TGTGCCAGCAGTTTAGGGGCGGCGGGGAATGAAAAACTGTTTTTT. This codes for CASSLGAAGNEKLFF.